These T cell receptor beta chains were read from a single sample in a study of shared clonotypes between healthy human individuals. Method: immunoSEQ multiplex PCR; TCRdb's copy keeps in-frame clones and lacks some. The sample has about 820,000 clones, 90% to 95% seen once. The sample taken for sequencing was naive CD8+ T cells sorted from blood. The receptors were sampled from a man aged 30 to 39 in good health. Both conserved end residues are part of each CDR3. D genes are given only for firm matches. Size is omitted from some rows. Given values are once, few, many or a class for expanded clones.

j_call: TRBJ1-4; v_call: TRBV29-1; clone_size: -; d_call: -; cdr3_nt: TGCAGCGTTGACCAGGGATTTAATGAAAAACTGTTTTTT; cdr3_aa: CSVDQGFNEKLFF
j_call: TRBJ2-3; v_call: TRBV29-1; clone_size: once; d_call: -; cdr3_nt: TGCAGCGTTGAAGATCTTACAGATACGCAGTATTTT; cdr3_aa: CSVEDLTDTQYF
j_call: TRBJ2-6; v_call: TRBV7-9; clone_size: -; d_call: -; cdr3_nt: TGTGCCAGCAGCTCCCCATCGCGTGACACACTCCAGGCCAACGTCCTGACTTTC; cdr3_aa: CASSSPSRDTLQANVLTF
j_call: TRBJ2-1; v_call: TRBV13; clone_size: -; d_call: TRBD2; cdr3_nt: TGTGCCAGCAGCTTAACGGGAGGGTCATACAATGAGCAGTTCTTC; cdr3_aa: CASSLTGGSYNEQFF
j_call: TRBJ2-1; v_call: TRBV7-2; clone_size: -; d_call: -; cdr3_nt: TGTGCCAGCAGCTTAAGTAGCGGAGGGGGCTCCTACAATGAGCAGTTCTTC; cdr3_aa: CASSLSSGGGSYNEQFF
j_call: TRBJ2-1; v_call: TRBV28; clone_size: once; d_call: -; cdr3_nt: TGTGCCAGCACCACTGAGGAGGGGAGAAGCTACAATGAGCAGTTCTTC; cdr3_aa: CASTTEEGRSYNEQFF
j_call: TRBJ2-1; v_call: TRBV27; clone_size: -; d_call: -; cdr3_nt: TGTGCCAGCAGTTTTATGGGAAACTCCTACAATGAGCAGTTCTTC; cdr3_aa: CASSFMGNSYNEQFF
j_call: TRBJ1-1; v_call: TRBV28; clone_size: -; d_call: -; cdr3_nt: TGTGCCAGCTCCCTCTGGGATACTGAAGCTTTCTTT; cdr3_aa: CASSLWDTEAFF
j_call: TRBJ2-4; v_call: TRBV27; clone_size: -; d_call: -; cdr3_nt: TGTGCCAGCAGCCGGAGTGGGTCGGTGGATCACATTCAGTACTTC; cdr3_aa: CASSRSGSVDHIQYF
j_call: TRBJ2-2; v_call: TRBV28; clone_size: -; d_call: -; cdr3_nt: TGTGCCAGCAGTCCACATGAGGGGGCGGGACTCGGGGAGCTGTTTTTT; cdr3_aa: CASSPHEGAGLGELFF
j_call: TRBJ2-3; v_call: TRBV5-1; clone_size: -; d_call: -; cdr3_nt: TGCGCCAGCAGCTTCTCCGGGGCAGGGATAACAGATACGCAGTATTTT; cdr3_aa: CASSFSGAGITDTQYF
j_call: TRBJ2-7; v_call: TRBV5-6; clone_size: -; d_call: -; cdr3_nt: TGTGCCAGCAGCTTGGGCCCAAATGAGCAGTACTTC; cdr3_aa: CASSLGPNEQYF
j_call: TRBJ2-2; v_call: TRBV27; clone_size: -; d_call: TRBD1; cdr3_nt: TGTGCCAGCAGTTTAATGGGACAGGGGAACACCGGGGAGCTGTTTTTT; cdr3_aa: CASSLMGQGNTGELFF
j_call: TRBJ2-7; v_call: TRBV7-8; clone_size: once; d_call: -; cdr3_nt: TGTGCCAGCTCCGCGATGCAAACAGGGCCAGCCTACGAGCAGTACTTC; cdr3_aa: CASSAMQTGPAYEQYF
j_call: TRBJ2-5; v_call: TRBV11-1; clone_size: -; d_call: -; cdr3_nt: TGTGCCAGCAGCTTAGGATTTGGTGGGGAAGAGACCCAGTACTTC; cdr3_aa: CASSLGFGGEETQYF
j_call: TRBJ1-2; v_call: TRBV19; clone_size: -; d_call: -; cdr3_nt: TGTGCCAGTAGTATATTCGAAGGGATCGCCTATGGCTACACCTTC; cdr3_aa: CASSIFEGIAYGYTF
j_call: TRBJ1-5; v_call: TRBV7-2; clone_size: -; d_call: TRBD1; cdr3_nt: TGTGCCAGCAGCCGACAGGGCCGCGGACAGCCCCAGCATTTT; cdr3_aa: CASSRQGRGQPQHF
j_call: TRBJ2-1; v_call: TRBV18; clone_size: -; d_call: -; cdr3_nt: TGTGCCAGCTCAAATAGAGATACTTACAATGAGCAGTTCTTC; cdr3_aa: CASSNRDTYNEQFF
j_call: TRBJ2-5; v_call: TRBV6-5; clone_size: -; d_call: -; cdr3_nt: TGTGCCAGCAGCTCTACGTCGTACCAAGAGACCCAGTACTTC; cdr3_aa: CASSSTSYQETQYF
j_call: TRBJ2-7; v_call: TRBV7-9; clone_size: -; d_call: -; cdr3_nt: TGTGCCAGCAGCTTAGAAGTCCAGGACACCTACTCCTACGAGCAGTACTTC; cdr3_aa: CASSLEVQDTYSYEQYF
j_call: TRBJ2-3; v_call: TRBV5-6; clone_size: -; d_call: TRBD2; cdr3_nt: TGTGCCAGCAGCACAACTAGCGGGAGGGCCCGGGATACGCAGTATTTT; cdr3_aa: CASSTTSGRARDTQYF
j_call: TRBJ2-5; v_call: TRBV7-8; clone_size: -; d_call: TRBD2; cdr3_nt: TGTGCCAGCAGCTTTGGACTAGCGGGAGGACAGTGGGAGACCCAGTACTTC; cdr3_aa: CASSFGLAGGQWETQYF
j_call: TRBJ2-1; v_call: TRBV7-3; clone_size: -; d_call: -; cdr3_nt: TGTGCCAGCAGCTCCCTAGGAGGGGGCGTAGATGAGCAGTTCTTC; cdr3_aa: CASSSLGGGVDEQFF
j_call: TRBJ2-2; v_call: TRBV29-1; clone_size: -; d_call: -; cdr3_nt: TGCAGCGTTGAGAAGGCAGCTCGACCCGGGGAGCTGTTTTTT; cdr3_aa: CSVEKAARPGELFF
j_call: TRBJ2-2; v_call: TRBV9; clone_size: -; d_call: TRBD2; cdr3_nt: TGTGCCAGCAGCCCCGGTCTAGCGGGAGGGCCGATCAGTGGGGAGCTGTTTTTT; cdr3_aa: CASSPGLAGGPISGELFF
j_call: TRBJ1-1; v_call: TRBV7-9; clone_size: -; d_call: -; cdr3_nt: TGTGCCAGCAGCCTACGATGGGCGGGGGGGAACACTGAAGCTTTCTTT; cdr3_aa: CASSLRWAGGNTEAFF
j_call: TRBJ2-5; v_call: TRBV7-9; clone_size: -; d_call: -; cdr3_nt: TGTGCCACCATTCACGTTGGGTTGCAAGAGACCCAGTACTTC; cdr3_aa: CATIHVGLQETQYF
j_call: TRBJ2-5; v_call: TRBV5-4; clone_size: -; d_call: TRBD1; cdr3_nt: TGTGCCAGCAGGGACGGGACAGCCAAAGAGACCCAGTACTTC; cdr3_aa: CASRDGTAKETQYF
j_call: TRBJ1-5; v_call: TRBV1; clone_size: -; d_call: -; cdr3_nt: TGCACCAGCAGCCAAGAAAGGGGCCTGTCGAGGCAGCCCCAGCATTTT; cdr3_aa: CTSSQERGLSRQPQHF
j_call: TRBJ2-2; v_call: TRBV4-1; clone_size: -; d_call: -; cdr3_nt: TGCGCCAGCAGCCAAGCTTTGGGAACTTACACCGGGGAGCTGTTTTTT; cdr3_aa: CASSQALGTYTGELFF
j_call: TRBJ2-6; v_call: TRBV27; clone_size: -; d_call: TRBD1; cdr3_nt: TGTGCCAGCAGTTTAGCCCGACAGGGGACGGGGTGGTCTGGGGCCAACGTCCTGACTTTC; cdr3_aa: CASSLARQGTGWSGANVLTF
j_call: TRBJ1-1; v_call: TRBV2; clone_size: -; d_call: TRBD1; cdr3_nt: TGTGCCAGCTCTTTCCGAGGGGGCTACATGAACACTGAAGCTTTCTTT; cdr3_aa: CASSFRGGYMNTEAFF
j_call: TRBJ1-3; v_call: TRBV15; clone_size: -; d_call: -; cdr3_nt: TGTGCCACCAGCAGAGTCAAGGGGGGTGGAAACACCATATATTTT; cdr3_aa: CATSRVKGGGNTIYF
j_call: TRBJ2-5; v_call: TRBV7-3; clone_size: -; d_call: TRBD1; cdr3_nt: TGTGCCAGCAGCTTATTCCAGGGGGTAGGAGAGACCCAGTACTTC; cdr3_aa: CASSLFQGVGETQYF
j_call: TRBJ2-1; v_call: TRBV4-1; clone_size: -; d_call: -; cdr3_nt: TGCGCCAGCAGCCAGTTGAACCACCCCAATGAGCAGTTCTTC; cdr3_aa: CASSQLNHPNEQFF
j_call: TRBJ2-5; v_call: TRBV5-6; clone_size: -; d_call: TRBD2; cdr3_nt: TGTGCCAGCAGCTTGGACCACTGGCGGGAGCCTCATGAGACCCAGTACTTC; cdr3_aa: CASSLDHWREPHETQYF
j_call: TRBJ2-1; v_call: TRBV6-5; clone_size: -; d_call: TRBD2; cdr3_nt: TGTGCCAGCAGGCGACTAGCGGAGTACAATGAGCAGTTCTTC; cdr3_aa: CASRRLAEYNEQFF
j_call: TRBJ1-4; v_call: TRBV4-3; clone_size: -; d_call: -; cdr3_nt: TGCGCCAGCAGCCAAGGCTTTGGCGGGAAAGAAAAACTGTTTTTT; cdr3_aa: CASSQGFGGKEKLFF
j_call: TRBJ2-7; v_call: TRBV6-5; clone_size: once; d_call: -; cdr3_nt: TGTGCCAGCAGTTACGGGCTAGACTACGAGCAGTACTTC; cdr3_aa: CASSYGLDYEQYF
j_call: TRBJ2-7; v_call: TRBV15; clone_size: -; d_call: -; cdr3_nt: TGTGCCACCAGCACCTCGGACGGCTACGAGCAGTACTTC; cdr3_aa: CATSTSDGYEQYF
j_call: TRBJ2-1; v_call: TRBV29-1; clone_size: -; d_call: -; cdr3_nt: TGCAGCGTTGAATTTGAGGGTTTCGATGAGCAGTTCTTC; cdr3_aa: CSVEFEGFDEQFF
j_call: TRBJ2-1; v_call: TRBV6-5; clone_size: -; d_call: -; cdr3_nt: TGTGCCAGCAGTTCCCTCGATTTTTACAATGAGCAGTTCTTC; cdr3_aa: CASSSLDFYNEQFF
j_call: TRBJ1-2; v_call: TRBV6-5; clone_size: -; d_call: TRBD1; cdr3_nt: TGTGCCAGCAGTTACAGGGACAGATCCCAGGGCACCTTC; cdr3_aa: CASSYRDRSQGTF
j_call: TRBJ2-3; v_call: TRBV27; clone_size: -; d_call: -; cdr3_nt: TGTGCCAGCAGACCCCTGGACCCCACAGATACGCAGTATTTT; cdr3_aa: CASRPLDPTDTQYF
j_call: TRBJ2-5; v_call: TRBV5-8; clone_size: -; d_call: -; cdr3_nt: TGTGCCAGCAGCTTGGACGAGACCCAGTACTTC; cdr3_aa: CASSLDETQYF
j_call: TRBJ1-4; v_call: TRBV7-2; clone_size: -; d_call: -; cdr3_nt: TGTGCCAGCAGCCTAATTTGGGGGGCAGCTAATGAAAAACTGTTTTTT; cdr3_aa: CASSLIWGAANEKLFF
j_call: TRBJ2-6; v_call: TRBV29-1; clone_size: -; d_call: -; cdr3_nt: TGCAGCGCTGAAGAGGTCCTGATCTCTGGGGCCAACGTCCTGACTTTC; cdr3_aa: CSAEEVLISGANVLTF
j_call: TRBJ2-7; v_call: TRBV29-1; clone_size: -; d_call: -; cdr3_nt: TGCAGCGTCCGTACCGCCCTATCCTACGAGCAGTACTTC; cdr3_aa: CSVRTALSYEQYF
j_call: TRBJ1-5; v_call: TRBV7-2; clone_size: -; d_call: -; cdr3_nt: TGTGCCAGCAGCTTAGTCGGTCGAAACGGCAATCAGCCCCAGCATTTT; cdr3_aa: CASSLVGRNGNQPQHF
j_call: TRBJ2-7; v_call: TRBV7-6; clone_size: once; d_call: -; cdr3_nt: TGTGCCAGCAGTTTTTCGGCTGACGGGTCCTACGAGCAGTACTTC; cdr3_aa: CASSFSADGSYEQYF
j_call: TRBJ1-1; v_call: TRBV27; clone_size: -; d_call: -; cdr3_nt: TGTGCCAGCAGTTTATCGGCAGGAGGGACTGAAGCTTTCTTT; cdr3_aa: CASSLSAGGTEAFF
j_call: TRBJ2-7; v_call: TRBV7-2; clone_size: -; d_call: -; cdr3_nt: TGTGCCAGCAGCTTAGCCGGGACCCTCGACGAGCAGTACTTC; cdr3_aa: CASSLAGTLDEQYF
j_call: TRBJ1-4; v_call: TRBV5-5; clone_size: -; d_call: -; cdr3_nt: TGTGCCAGCAGCCTAAACAATGAAAAACTGTTTTTT; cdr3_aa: CASSLNNEKLFF